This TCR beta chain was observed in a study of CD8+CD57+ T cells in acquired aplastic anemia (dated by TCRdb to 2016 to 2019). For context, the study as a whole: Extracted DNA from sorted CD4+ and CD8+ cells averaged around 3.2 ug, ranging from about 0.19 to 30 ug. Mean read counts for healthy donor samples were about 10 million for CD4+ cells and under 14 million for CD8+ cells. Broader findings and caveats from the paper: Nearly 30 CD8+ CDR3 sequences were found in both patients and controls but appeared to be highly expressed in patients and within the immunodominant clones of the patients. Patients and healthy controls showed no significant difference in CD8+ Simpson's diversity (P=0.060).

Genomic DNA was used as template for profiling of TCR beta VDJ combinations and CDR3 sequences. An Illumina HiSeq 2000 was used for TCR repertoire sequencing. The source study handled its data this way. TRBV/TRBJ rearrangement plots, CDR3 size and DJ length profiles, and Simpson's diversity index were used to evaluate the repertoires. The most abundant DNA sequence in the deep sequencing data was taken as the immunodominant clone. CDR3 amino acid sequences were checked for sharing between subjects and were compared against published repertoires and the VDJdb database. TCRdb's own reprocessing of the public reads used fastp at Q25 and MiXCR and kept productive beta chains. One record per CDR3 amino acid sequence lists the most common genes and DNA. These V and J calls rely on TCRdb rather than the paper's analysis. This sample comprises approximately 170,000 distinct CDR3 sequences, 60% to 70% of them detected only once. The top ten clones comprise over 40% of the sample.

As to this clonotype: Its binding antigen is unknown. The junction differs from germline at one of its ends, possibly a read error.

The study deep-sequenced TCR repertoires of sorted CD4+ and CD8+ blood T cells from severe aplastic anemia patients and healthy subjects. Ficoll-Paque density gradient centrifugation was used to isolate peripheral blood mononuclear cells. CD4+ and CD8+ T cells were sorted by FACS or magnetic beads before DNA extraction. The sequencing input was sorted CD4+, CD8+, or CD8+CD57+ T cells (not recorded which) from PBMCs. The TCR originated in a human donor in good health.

The encoded CDR3 is CSVELAGSLSF. The nucleotide sequence is TGCAGCGTTGAACTAGCGGGCTCCCTTAGCTTC. The chain is assembled from TRBV29-1 and TRBJ2-5, and 8 bases in between align with TRBD2. For CDR1 and CDR2, the germline V gene lists SQVTM and ANQGSEA. There are 11 amino acids in the CDR3, from cysteine to phenylalanine inclusive. The CDR3 DNA has 33 bases and is translated from base 1.